This T cell receptor (beta chain) appears in the sequencing data of a study of blood T cell repertoires in COVID-19. Sequencing used immunoSEQ multiplex PCR; TCRdb keeps in-frame clones, though not all of them. The sample has 57,000 or so clones; more than 75% are singletons. The CDR3 is 16 residues long. With V trimmed by 1 base and J by 9 bases, 9 bases remained unmatched. CDR1 is LGHNA, CDR2 YNFKEQ, per germline. The clonotype originates from a man between 50 and 59 years old with active or convalescent COVID-19. The chain recombines TRBV4-2 with TRBJ1-4; TRBD1 aligns across 9 bases. The sequenced material came from peripheral blood. CDR3 in DNA: TGTGCCAGCAGCCAAGTTTATACAGGGGGCGTCCAAAAACTGTTTTTT. Protein: CASSQVYTGGVQKLFF.